These 30 T cell receptor beta chains share one sample of origin, sequenced in a study of T cell repertoires in cytomegalovirus infection. TCRdb reprocessed the reads via MiXCR and lists one record per CDR3 protein. Altogether tens of thousands of distinct CDR3 sequences are present, more than 20% being singletons, with the ten largest covering approximately 53%. These receptors lack a known antigen. Here the sequenced sample was CD8+ T cells from cultured PBMCs, taken from culture after CMV antigen stimulation. The receptors here all came from a human donor in good health (CMV status not recorded). Some clones in this sample may be carry-over from other donors' samples.

Only one count was recorded for this clonotype. J is TRBJ2-5 and V is TRBV6-5, with a weak D call TRBD2 (6 bases). V was cut by 5 bases and J by 5 bases, with 18 bases left in between. Germline lookup yields CDR1 MNHEY and CDR2 SVGAGI. The CDR3 consists of 15 residues. DNA for the CDR3: TGTGCCAGCAGTCCCTCGGCAGGGAGGTTGGAGACCCAGTACTTC. It translates to CASSPSAGRLETQYF.

There are a few counts of this clonotype. The chain combines TRBV7-6 with TRBJ2-1, with D perhaps matching TRBD1 (6 bases). The ends were cut back, 2 bases at V and 4 bases at J, with 9 bases in the middle. Germline values: CDR1 SGHVS, CDR2 FNYEAQ. The CDR3 spans 14 residues. Here the CDR3 reads CASSLPGVYNEQFF. CDR3 DNA: TGTGCCAGCAGCTTACCAGGGGTATACAATGAGCAGTTCTTC. The full variable domain, completed using reference TRBV7-6 and TRBJ2-1, is GAGVSQSPRYKVTKRGQDVALRCDPISGHVSLYWYRQALGQGPEFLTYFNYEAQQDKSGLPNDRFSAERPEGSISTLTIQRTEQRDSAMYRCASSLPGVYNEQFFGPGTRLTVL.

The J gene is TRBJ2-3, the V gene TRBV2, with D possibly matching TRBD2 (5 bases). Trimming pared 3 bases from V and 0 bases from J, leaving 7 bases between. The germline V gene has CDR1 SNHLY and CDR2 FYNNEI. The CDR3 length is 14 residues. DNA for the CDR3: TGTGCCAGCAGTGACAGGACTAGCACAGATACGCAGTATTTT. Protein: CASSDRTSTDTQYF. The variable domain in full, completed from reference TRBV2 and TRBJ2-3, reads EPEVTQTPSHQVTQMGQEVILRCVPISNHLYFYWYRQILGQKVEFLVSFYNNEISEKSEIFDDQFSVERPDGSNFTLKIRSTKLEDSAMYFCASSDRTSTDTQYFGPGTRLTVL.

The chain uses TRBV27 and TRBJ1-6; 12 nucleotides line up with TRBD1. With V trimmed by 2 bases and J by 9 bases, 8 bases remained unmatched. The germline V gene encodes CDR1 MNHEY and CDR2 SMNVEV (reference sequence). CDR3 size: 17 residues. CDR3 DNA: TGTGCCAGCAGTTTAAGGGAGGGACAGGGGGCGCTTTCACCCCTCCACTTT. It specifies CASSLREGQGALSPLHF.

The rearrangement uses TRBV15 and TRBJ2-7; 10 bases are a match to TRBD1. Germline CDR1 and CDR2: LNHNV and YYDKDF (reference sequence). The CDR3 has 17 residues. J gave up 4 bases and V 1 base, and 10 bases lay outside the gene matches. CDR3 sequence reads: CATSRVRGPGQGYEQYF. The CDR3, as DNA: TGTGCCACCAGCAGAGTTCGGGGGCCGGGACAGGGGTACGAGCAGTACTTC.

This clonotype was detected only a few times. CDR3 protein: CSADSGQGLNTEAFF. The CDR3 bases are TGCAGTGCTGACTCAGGACAGGGATTGAACACTGAAGCTTTCTTT. The chain has TRBV20-1 and TRBJ1-1; 8 bases are shared with TRBD1. The CDR3 spans 15 residues. Germline loops: CDR1 DFQATT, CDR2 SNEGSKA (reference sequence). V shed 5 bases, J shed 0 bases, and the junction held 8 bases outside the gene matches.

The chain joins TRBV30 to TRBJ2-7; a weak D match, TRBD1 (5 bases). Germline V gene data show CDR1 as GTSNPN and CDR2 as SVGIG (reference sequence). Trimming removed 5 bases from V and 2 bases from J, with 10 bases in between. This CDR3 is built from 12 residues. The CDR3: CAWGQGPYEQYF. The DNA for the CDR3 is TGTGCCTGGGGACAAGGGCCCTACGAGCAGTACTTC.

This clonotype was seen ten or more times. The chain couples TRBV7-2 to TRBJ2-7; weak D call: TRBD2 (5 bases). V was trimmed by 3 bases and J by 2 bases, leaving 8 bases between them. Germline CDR1 is SGHTA and CDR2 is FQGNSA. The CDR3 spans 13 residues. The CDR3 loop is CASSLTTTYEQYF. The CDR3 DNA reads as TGTGCCAGCAGCTTGACTACTACCTACGAGCAGTACTTC.

V usage is TRBV15 and J usage is TRBJ2-3; D unclear. Germline-derived CDR1 and CDR2 are LNHNV and YYDKDF (reference sequence). V was clipped by 0 bases and J by 4 bases, with 14 bases between them. CDR3 length: 16 residues. The CDR3 bases are TGTGCCACCAGCAGAGATCCCTATCTCAAGGCAGATACGCAGTATTTT. Translating gives CATSRDPYLKADTQYF.

As regards this clonotype: This may be a read error, as it is one base from a much larger clone. The chain employs TRBV2 and TRBJ2-1, with TRBD1 as a possible D gene (6 bases). V was shortened by 7 bases and J by 11 bases, with 18 bases between the two germline ends. The germline CDR1 and CDR2 sequences are SNHLY and FYNNEI. CDR3 length: 13 residues. The CDR3 sequence is CASTLQGVDKQFF. Written as DNA, the CDR3 is TGTGCCAGCACCCTACAGGGAGTTGATAAGCAGTTCTTC.

This clonotype appeared a few times. The V gene is TRBV14, the J gene TRBJ1-1, with TRBD1 as a possible D gene (6 bases). Trimming removed 0 bases at V and 5 bases at J, with 13 bases between. The germline V gene has CDR1 SGHDN and CDR2 FVKESK. The CDR3 extends over 15 amino acids. Here the CDR3 reads CASSQDPQGRTEAFF. For the CDR3, the DNA is TGTGCCAGCAGCCAAGATCCACAGGGAAGAACTGAAGCTTTCTTT.

This clonotype was counted between two and nine times. The chain combines TRBV4-3 with TRBJ2-1; no clear D. This CDR3 has 14 amino acids. Germline CDR1 is LGHNA and CDR2 is YSLEER. Trimming pared 1 base from V and 4 bases from J, leaving 8 bases between. The CDR3 loop is CASSQATDYNEQFF. The CDR3 DNA sequence: TGCGCCAGCAGCCAAGCTACTGATTACAATGAGCAGTTCTTC.

The V and J genes are TRBV20-1 and TRBJ1-5; TRBD1 matches 10 bases. The germline V gene has CDR1 DFQATT and CDR2 SNEGSKA (reference sequence). This CDR3 comprises 15 residues. The V segment lost 6 bases and the J segment 6 bases; nucleotides outside the gene matches: 11. CDR3 DNA: TGCAGTGCAAGCCGGGACAGGGGAGGCGGTCAGCCCCAGCATTTT. Protein product: CSASRDRGGGQPQHF.

This clonotype appeared a single time. A much larger clone differs from this one at a single base, so this may be a read error. The chain has TRBV7-6 and TRBJ2-1; TRBD2 matches 10 bases. The CDR3 is 15 residues long. CDR1 and CDR2 (germline): SGHVS, FNYEAQ. CDR3 nucleotides: TGTGCCAGAAGCTTAGCGGGAGGTGAAGGGAATGAGCAGTTCTTC. Translating gives CARSLAGGEGNEQFF.

In this sample, this clonotype turned up a few times. This chain connects TRBV5-1 to TRBJ2-2; 10 bases match TRBD1. J lost 5 bases, V lost 4 bases, and 8 bases had no gene match. The CDR3 is 16 amino acids. CDR1 SGHRS and CDR2 YFSETQ come from the germline V gene. The CDR3 region has the DNA TGCGCCAGCAGCCCCGGGACAGGGGCGAGGACCGGGGAGCTGTTTTTT. This gives the protein CASSPGTGARTGELFF.

V usage is TRBV19 and J usage is TRBJ1-1; 11 bases line up with TRBD1. This CDR3 comprises 15 residues. Germline-derived CDR1 and CDR2 are LNHDA and SQIVND (reference sequence). V dropped 5 bases and J dropped 7; count of bases not matched to a gene: 9. The CDR3 spells CASSRLRDRGDEAFF. The CDR3 nucleotides read TGTGCCAGTAGTCGTTTGCGGGACAGGGGGGATGAAGCTTTCTTT.

This clonotype came up a few times. The rearrangement joins TRBV11-2 to TRBJ2-3; TRBD2 matches 8 bases. Per the germline V gene, CDR1 is SGHAT and CDR2 is FQNNGV. CDR3 length equals 16 residues. J was trimmed by 2 bases and V by 1 base; bases with no gene match: 5. The CDR3 DNA follows: TGTGCCAGCAGCTTAGCATTGCGGGGGGTCACAGATACGCAGTATTTT. It translates to CASSLALRGVTDTQYF. Full variable domain (rest looked up from reference TRBV11-2 and TRBJ2-3): EAGVAQSPRYKIIEKRQSVAFWCNPISGHATLYWYQQILGQGPKLLIQFQNNGVVDDSQLPKDRFSAERLKGVDSTLKIQPAKLEDSAVYLCASSLALRGVTDTQYFGPGTRLTVL.

V gene TRBV9 combines with J gene TRBJ1-1; 10 bases line up with TRBD1. Trimming cost V 6 bases and J 2 bases; bases outside gene matches: 4. The CDR3 contains 14 residues. Germline V gene sequence: CDR1 SGDLS, CDR2 YYNGEE. The DNA for the CDR3 is TGTGCCAGCACTCGGACAGGGGGTAACACTGAAGCTTTCTTT. Translation: CASTRTGGNTEAFF.

This clonotype was seen more than once but under ten times. The CDR3 sequence is CASSRTIDEQYF. CDR3 sequence (DNA): TGTGCCAGTAGTAGGACTATCGACGAGCAGTACTTC. The chain joins TRBV19 to TRBJ2-7; TRBD2 might be the D (6 bases). The CDR3 is 12 residues long. V was shortened by 4 bases and J by 5 bases, with 9 bases between the two germline ends. Per germline, CDR1 LNHDA and CDR2 SQIVND (reference sequence).

The sample holds a few counts of this clonotype. The chain couples TRBV20-1 to TRBJ2-6; 8 bases fit TRBD1. There are 19 residues in the CDR3. The V gene end was trimmed by 0 bases and the J gene end by 0 bases; junction bases not matched to a gene: 10. Looked up from germline, CDR1 is DFQATT and CDR2 is SNEGSKA (reference sequence). CDR3 nucleotides: TGCAGTGCTAGAGATCAGGGGGCCTTTATACGCTCTGGGGCCAACGTCCTGACTTTC. Translated: CSARDQGAFIRSGANVLTF.

V gene TRBV24-1 combines with J gene TRBJ2-1; 7 bases agree with TRBD2. Germline trimming cut 9 bases from V and 5 bases from J; bases unmatched to any gene: 6. Looked up from germline, CDR1 is KGHDR and CDR2 is SFDVKD. The CDR3 has 13 amino acids. CDR3 amino acids: CATPGGRHNEQFF. The CDR3 DNA reads as TGTGCCACCCCGGGGGGACGACACAATGAGCAGTTCTTC.

The chain links TRBV29-1 to TRBJ2-1; no firm D call. The CDR3 sequence is 10 residues long. Germline V gene data show CDR1 as SQVTM and CDR2 as ANQGSEA. The V gene lost 0 bases and the J gene lost 9 bases, with 3 bases spanning the gap. The CDR3 spells CSVEEGEQFF. For the CDR3, the DNA is TGCAGCGTTGAAGAGGGTGAGCAGTTCTTC.

This clonotype appeared many times. The V and J genes are TRBV28 and TRBJ2-1; no reliable D call. The germline gives CDR1 MDHEN, CDR2 SYDVKM. This CDR3 comprises 15 residues. V was pared by 8 bases and J by 3 bases, with 17 bases between. In DNA, the CDR3 is TGTGCCAGCTCGGTAACTCAGCGAAACTACAATGAGCAGTTCTTC. Protein: CASSVTQRNYNEQFF.

This clonotype was counted a few times. The chain has TRBV12-3 or TRBV12-4 and TRBJ1-1; D is ambiguous. The CDR3 length is 16 residues. V was clipped by 5 bases and J by 3 bases, with 19 bases between them. The CDR3 sequence is CASSHLSYGRHTEAFF. The DNA of the CDR3 is TGTGCCAGCAGTCACCTCTCTTATGGGCGCCACACTGAAGCTTTCTTT.

There are many counts of this clonotype. The chain uses TRBV12-3 or TRBV12-4 and TRBJ1-5; no definite D call. The CDR3 is 13 residues long. V gave up 2 bases and J gave up 7 bases, with 9 bases separating them. CDR3 in amino acids: CASSLWGFQPQHF. As DNA, the CDR3 is TGTGCCAGCAGTTTATGGGGATTCCAGCCCCAGCATTTT.

The CDR3 region is CASSLDAGWTEAFF. In nucleotides, the CDR3 is TGCGCCAGCAGCTTGGATGCAGGGTGGACTGAAGCTTTCTTT. V gene TRBV5-1 combines with J gene TRBJ1-1; TRBD1 might be the D (5 bases). Trimming removed 0 bases at V and 5 bases at J, with 11 bases between. CDR3 length: 14 amino acids. CDR1 and CDR2 (germline): SGHRS, YFSETQ.

This clonotype turned up a few times. The CDR3 DNA reads TGTGCCAGCAGCTTCATCCAAGAGACCCAGTACTTC. It yields the protein CASSFIQETQYF. This chain joins TRBV7-9 and TRBJ2-5; no definite D call. V was trimmed by 3 bases and J by 1 base, leaving 3 bases between them. The CDR3 consists of 12 residues. Per germline, CDR1 SEHNR and CDR2 FQNEAQ (reference sequence). The full variable domain, completed using reference TRBV7-9 and TRBJ2-5, is DTGVSQNPRHKITKRGQNVTFRCDPISEHNRLYWYRQTLGQGPEFLTYFQNEAQLEKSRLLSDRFSAERPKGSFSTLEIQRTEQGDSAMYLCASSFIQETQYFGPGTRLLVL.

This clonotype showed up just a few times. This CDR3 reads CASSLSGTGVDNEQFF. In DNA, the CDR3 is TGTGCCAGCAGTTTATCGGGGACAGGGGTTGACAATGAGCAGTTCTTC. The chain employs TRBV28 and TRBJ2-1; TRBD1 matches at 10 bases. The CDR3 loop spans 16 amino acids. The V segment lost 1 base and the J segment 5 bases; nucleotides outside the gene matches: 5. Per germline, CDR1 MDHEN and CDR2 SYDVKM.

On this clonotype itself: A clone one base away is much larger, so this may be a read error. This chain links TRBV12-3 or TRBV12-4 with TRBJ1-1, with no clear D. CDR3 length: 13 amino acids. The V and J ends lost 9 bases and 11 bases respectively, with 22 bases between them. CDR3: CASLHKSQARAFF. The CDR3 bases are TGTGCCAGTCTCCATAAAAGTCAAGCTAGGGCTTTCTTT.

This clonotype showed up many times. The chain carries TRBV7-2 and TRBJ2-5, with TRBD2 matching over 9 bases. Trimming removed 5 bases from V and 0 bases from J; junction bases left unmatched: 4. Germline values: CDR1 SGHTA, CDR2 FQGNSA. This CDR3 contains 15 residues. The CDR3 sequence: CASSVRLADQETQYF. CDR3 nucleotide sequence: TGTGCCAGCAGCGTCCGACTAGCGGACCAAGAGACCCAGTACTTC. The full variable domain, rest sourced from reference TRBV7-2 and TRBJ2-5, is GAGVSQSPSNKVTEKGKDVELRCDPISGHTALYWYRQSLGQGLEFLIYFQGNSAPDKSGLPSDRFSAERTGGSVSTLTIQRTQQEDSAVYLCASSVRLADQETQYFGPGTRLLVL.